The 25 T cell receptor beta chains below come from one sample, sequenced in a study of OX40 agonist ivuxolimab in advanced cancers. Clones were read by immunoSEQ multiplex PCR, and TCRdb kept only the in-frame ones, dropping some. The table shows tens of thousands of clones, with about 83% occurring only once. The source was CD4+ or CD8+ T cells sorted from blood, collected in a trial of the OX40 agonist ivuxolimab. These receptors were taken from an adult with an advanced solid tumor such as melanoma, head and neck, liver or kidney cancer.

The chain has TRBV2 and TRBJ1-5; no reliable D call. The CDR3 runs 14 residues. Looked up from germline, CDR1 is SNHLY and CDR2 is FYNNEI. Trimming stripped 4 bases from V and 0 bases from J, with 7 bases between. CDR3 region: CASSVLYSNQPQHF. The CDR3 region has the DNA TGTGCCAGCAGTGTTCTGTATAGCAATCAGCCCCAGCATTTT.

This clone was recorded a few times. The rearrangement uses TRBV7-2 and TRBJ1-1, with D tentatively TRBD1 (5 bases). In germline, CDR1 is SGHTA, CDR2 FQGNSA. Trimming removed 1 base at V and 9 bases at J, with 12 bases between. The CDR3 loop spans 13 amino acids. The CDR3 DNA reads TGTGCCAGCAGCTTAGGAATCCAGGACAAAGCTTTCTTT. Protein sequence: CASSLGIQDKAFF.

The chain joins TRBV18 to TRBJ1-1; no definite D call. CDR1 and CDR2 from the germline V gene are KGHSH and LQKENI. The V end was cut by 1 base, the J end by 0 bases, with 9 bases between. The CDR3 is 15 residues long. CDR3 sequence (DNA): TGTGCCAGCTCACCACAAACAGCGATGAACACTGAAGCTTTCTTT. It translates to CASSPQTAMNTEAFF. Filled out from reference TRBV18 and TRBJ1-1, the complete variable domain reads NAGVMQNPRHLVRRRGQEARLRCSPMKGHSHVYWYRQLPEEGLKFMVYLQKENIIDESGMPKERFSAEFPKEGPSILRIQQVVRGDSAAYFCASSPQTAMNTEAFFGQGTRLTVV.

The chain carries TRBV5-1 and TRBJ2-1, with D tentatively TRBD2 (5 bases). The germline V and J ends were trimmed by 0 bases and 5 bases, with 9 bases remaining between them. The CDR3 is 14 residues long. Looked up from germline, CDR1 is SGHRS and CDR2 is YFSETQ. The CDR3 loop is CASSLVSGNNEQFF. The CDR3 nucleotides read TGCGCCAGCAGCTTGGTTTCCGGGAACAATGAGCAGTTCTTC. Variable domain in full (rest from reference TRBV5-1 and TRBJ2-1): KAGVTQTPRYLIKTRGQQVTLSCSPISGHRSVSWYQQTPGQGLQFLFEYFSETQRNKGNFPGRFSGRQFSNSRSEMNVSTLELGDSALYLCASSLVSGNNEQFFGPGTRLTVL.

The V gene is TRBV6-6, the J gene TRBJ1-5, with a possible D match to TRBD1 (5 bases). The length of the CDR3 is 14 residues. Trimming cost V 8 bases and J 3 bases, with 14 bases left between them. Germline V gene lookup returns CDR1 MNHNY and CDR2 SVGAGI (reference sequence). The CDR3 DNA reads as TGTGCCAGCCAGCCCGGGGGACCCAATCAGCCCCAGCATTTT. Translated: CASQPGGPNQPQHF.

The V call is TRBV4-1, the J call TRBJ2-1; 8 positions match TRBD2. The CDR3 consists of 15 residues. Trimming removed 8 bases from V and 0 bases from J; junction bases left unmatched: 6. The germline V gene has CDR1 MGHRA and CDR2 YSYEKL. In DNA, the CDR3 is TGCGCCAGCTCCCAGCGGGGGAGCTCCTACAATGAGCAGTTCTTC. Protein: CASSQRGSSYNEQFF.

This clone came up a few times. The chain couples TRBV6-1 to TRBJ1-2; tentative D call: TRBD1 (6 bases). The CDR3 is 16 residues long. V was pared by 3 bases and J by 7 bases, with 21 bases between. The germline CDR1 and CDR2 sequences are MNHNS and SASEGT. The CDR3 loop is CASSERGHSIIRGYTF. The CDR3 nucleotides read TGTGCCAGCAGTGAGCGGGGACACAGTATAATCCGTGGCTACACCTTC.

The chain links TRBV18 to TRBJ1-2, with D possibly matching TRBD1 (6 bases). The germline V and J ends were trimmed by 1 base and 4 bases, with 16 bases remaining between them. Looked up from germline, CDR1 is KGHSH and CDR2 is LQKENI. The CDR3 is made up of 16 amino acids. This CDR3 reads CASSPQNTGYGYGYTF. CDR3 sequence (DNA): TGTGCCAGCTCACCACAAAATACAGGGTATGGCTATGGCTACACCTTC. The variable domain in full, completed from reference TRBV18 and TRBJ1-2, reads NAGVMQNPRHLVRRRGQEARLRCSPMKGHSHVYWYRQLPEEGLKFMVYLQKENIIDESGMPKERFSAEFPKEGPSILRIQQVVRGDSAAYFCASSPQNTGYGYGYTFGSGTRLTVV.

The rearrangement links TRBV5-1 to TRBJ2-5; 8 nucleotides match TRBD1. Germline V gene data show CDR1 as SGHRS and CDR2 as YFSETQ. V was pared by 2 bases and J by 5 bases, with 8 bases of the junction left unmatched. This CDR3 spans 15 amino acids. This CDR3 is CASSLQGDRIETQYF. CDR3 nucleotides: TGCGCCAGCAGCTTACAGGGGGACCGAATTGAGACCCAGTACTTC.

This clone was counted only a few times. The chain has TRBV18 and TRBJ1-2, with D hard to call. This CDR3 comprises 14 residues. Germline loops: CDR1 KGHSH, CDR2 LQKENI. Deletions cut 1 base from V and 3 bases from J, with 9 bases between. CDR3 coding DNA: TGTGCCAGCTCACCACGTTCAGACCACTATGGCTACACCTTC. Protein product: CASSPRSDHYGYTF.

V gene TRBV7-3 combines with J gene TRBJ2-1, with TRBD2 identical over 10 bases. CDR3 length: 15 residues. Germline V gene lookup returns CDR1 SGHTA and CDR2 FQGTGA. After removal of 3 bases from V and 6 bases from J, the junction contained 5 bases not matched to a gene. CDR3 coding DNA: TGTGCCAGCAGCTTGGAAGCGGGAGGGAGCAATGAGCAGTTCTTC. Translated: CASSLEAGGSNEQFF.

The V and J genes are TRBV5-4 and TRBJ2-1; possibly TRBD1 for D (6 bases). CDR1 is SGHNT and CDR2 is YYREEE in the germline V gene (reference sequence). The CDR3 covers 15 residues. Trimming took 4 bases from V and 4 from J, leaving 15 bases between them. CDR3 protein: CASSPGVGGYNEQFF. CDR3 bases: TGTGCCAGCAGCCCAGGGGTGGGCGGGTACAATGAGCAGTTCTTC.

The chain links TRBV27 to TRBJ2-1; 9 bases are shared with TRBD1. This CDR3 has 14 residues. Germline trimming cut 8 bases from V and 8 bases from J; bases unmatched to any gene: 10. Germline CDR1 is MNHEY and CDR2 is SMNVEV (reference sequence). The chain's CDR3 is CASRLGTGRDEQFF. The CDR3 region has the DNA TGTGCCAGCCGGTTAGGGACAGGGAGGGATGAGCAGTTCTTC.

This clone was detected only a few times. The rearrangement uses TRBV10-1 and TRBJ2-4; 15 nucleotides match TRBD2. J lost 1 base, V lost 7 bases, and 5 bases had no gene match. Germline V gives CDR1 WNHNN, CDR2 SYGVQD (reference sequence). The CDR3 sequence is 17 residues long. In DNA, the CDR3 is TGCGCCAGCAATGGACTAGCGGGAGGGGTCGCCAAAAACATTCAGTACTTC. This gives the protein CASNGLAGGVAKNIQYF.

V gene TRBV7-2 combines with J gene TRBJ2-5, with D maybe TRBD2 (5 bases). The J call may be faulty, since TRBJ2-7 better matches the DNA end. Germline CDR1 reads SGHTA; CDR2 reads FQGNSA. The CDR3 has 15 amino acids. In DNA form, the CDR3 reads TGTGCCAGCAGCTTATATTATGCTAGCAGTTACGAGCAGTACTTC. Translating it yields CASSLYYASSYEQYF.

This clone was counted ten times or more. The J gene is TRBJ1-1, the V gene TRBV11-3, with TRBD1 matching over 7 bases. The CDR3 is 13 residues long. CDR1 SGHNT and CDR2 YENEEA come from the germline V gene. The junction had 5 bases not matched to a gene; V was cut back by 2 bases and J by 8 bases. The CDR3 is CASSLSGGAEAFF. The CDR3 DNA reads TGTGCCAGCAGCTTATCAGGGGGGGCCGAAGCTTTCTTT.

V usage is TRBV6-5 and J usage is TRBJ2-7; 8 bases match TRBD2. Germline CDR1 and CDR2: MNHEY and SVGAGI. This CDR3 contains 15 residues. V shed 3 bases and J 6 bases; nucleotides not matched to a gene: 10. The chain's CDR3 is CASSYTRTSRGEQYF. The CDR3 DNA reads as TGTGCCAGCAGTTATACCAGGACTAGCCGCGGCGAGCAGTACTTC.

The gene calls are TRBV6-1 and TRBJ2-7; D gene ambiguous. The V and J ends lost 10 bases and 3 bases respectively, with 19 bases between them. Germline loops: CDR1 MNHNS, CDR2 SASEGT. The CDR3 loop spans 14 amino acids. This chain's CDR3 is CATMKDPSYYEQYF. CDR3 nucleotide sequence: TGTGCCACCATGAAAGACCCGTCCTACTACGAGCAGTACTTC.

By proportion, this clone is medium-sized. V and J are TRBV25-1 and TRBJ2-3, with TRBD2 as a possible D gene (5 bases). The CDR3 has 14 residues. Trimming cost V 3 bases and J 1 base, with 8 bases left between them. Germline V lookup: CDR1 MGHDK, CDR2 SYGVNS. The CDR3 here is CASSEAGGTDTQYF. The CDR3 coding sequence is TGTGCCAGCAGTGAGGCGGGTGGCACAGATACGCAGTATTTT.

This chain links TRBV6-5 with TRBJ1-1; unclear D gene. This CDR3 contains 13 residues. The germline CDR1 and CDR2 sequences are MNHEY and SVGAGI. The V gene lost 2 bases and the J gene lost 3 bases, with 7 bases spanning the gap. The CDR3 protein is CASSYRVYTEAFF. In nucleotides, the CDR3 is TGTGCCAGCAGTTACCGAGTGTACACTGAAGCTTTCTTT.

The chain has TRBV30 and TRBJ2-7; either TRBD1 or TRBD2 may fit D (5 bases each). The V gene's germline CDR1 is GTSNPN and CDR2 SVGIG (reference sequence). The length of the CDR3 is 14 residues. V was pared by 5 bases and J by 0 bases, with 14 bases between. CDR3 region: CAWGPGTVSYEQYF. The CDR3 DNA reads as TGTGCCTGGGGACCCGGGACGGTCTCCTACGAGCAGTACTTC.

The sample holds a few counts of this clone. The chain is built from TRBV30 and TRBJ1-1; D ambiguous. The CDR3 extends over 13 amino acids. Germline CDR1 and CDR2: GTSNPN and SVGIG (reference sequence). V lost 5 bases to trimming and J lost 3 bases, with 13 bases between them. The CDR3 protein is CAWLVRRDTEAFF. Here the CDR3 DNA reads TGTGCCTGGTTGGTCCGAAGGGACACTGAAGCTTTCTTT. The full variable domain, with the rest looked up from reference TRBV30 and TRBJ1-1, is SQTIHQWPATLVQPVGSPLSLECTVEGTSNPNLYWYRQAAGRGLQLLFYSVGIGQISSEVPQNLSASRPQDRQFILSSKKLLLSDSGFYLCAWLVRRDTEAFFGQGTRLTVV.

The rearrangement links TRBV18 to TRBJ1-2; D remains unclear. The CDR3 extends over 15 amino acids. Germline V gene data show CDR1 as KGHSH and CDR2 as LQKENI. V was pared by 5 bases and J by 4 bases, with 17 bases between. The CDR3 is CASSTVGGESYGYTF. Written as DNA, the CDR3 is TGTGCCAGCTCAACGGTGGGTGGTGAAAGCTATGGCTACACCTTC.

The chain combines TRBV19 with TRBJ2-1, with D maybe TRBD1 (5 bases). The V end lost 4 bases, the J end lost 0 bases, and 10 bases lay between the germline ends. The germline V gene has CDR1 LNHDA and CDR2 SQIVND (reference sequence). The CDR3 has 15 residues. The CDR3 sequence: CASSTTVGSYNEQFF. DNA for the CDR3: TGTGCCAGTAGTACGACAGTCGGCTCCTACAATGAGCAGTTCTTC.

J is TRBJ2-3 and V is TRBV18; D gene unclear. The V end lost 5 bases, the J end lost 1 base, and 13 bases lay between the germline ends. Germline loops: CDR1 KGHSH, CDR2 LQKENI. The CDR3 has 15 residues. In nucleotides, the CDR3 is TGTGCCAGCTCATCTTCGGGCGCACGCACAGATACGCAGTATTTT. Amino acids: CASSSSGARTDTQYF.